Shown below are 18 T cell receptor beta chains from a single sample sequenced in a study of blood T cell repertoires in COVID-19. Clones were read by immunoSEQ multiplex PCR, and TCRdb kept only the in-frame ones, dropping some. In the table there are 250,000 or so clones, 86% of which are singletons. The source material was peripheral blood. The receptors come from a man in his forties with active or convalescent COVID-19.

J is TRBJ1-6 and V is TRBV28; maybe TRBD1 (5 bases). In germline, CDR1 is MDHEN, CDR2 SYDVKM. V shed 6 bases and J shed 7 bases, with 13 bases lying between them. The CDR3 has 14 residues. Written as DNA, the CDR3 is TGTGCCAGCAGAGGGGCTATAGTCAATTCACCCCTCCACTTT. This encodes CASRGAIVNSPLHF. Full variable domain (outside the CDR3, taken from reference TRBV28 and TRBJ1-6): DVKVTQSSRYLVKRTGEKVFLECVQDMDHENMFWYRQDPGLGLRLIYFSYDVKMKEKGDIPEGYSVSREKKERFSLILESASTNQTSMYLCASRGAIVNSPLHFGNGTRLTVT.

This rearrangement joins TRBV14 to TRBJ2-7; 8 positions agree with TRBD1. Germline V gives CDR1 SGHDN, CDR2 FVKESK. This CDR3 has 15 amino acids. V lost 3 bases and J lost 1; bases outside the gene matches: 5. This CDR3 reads CASSQNRGTSYEQYF. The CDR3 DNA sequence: TGTGCCAGCAGCCAGAACAGGGGGACTTCCTACGAGCAGTACTTC.

DNA for the CDR3: TGTGCCAGCAGCGTAGGCGGCGGATCCCAAGAGACCCAGTACTTC. Residues: CASSVGGGSQETQYF. This chain joins TRBV9 and TRBJ2-5; D call uncertain. From germline, CDR1 is SGDLS and CDR2 YYNGEE. Trimming stripped 0 bases from V and 1 base from J, with 10 bases between. The CDR3 extends over 15 amino acids.

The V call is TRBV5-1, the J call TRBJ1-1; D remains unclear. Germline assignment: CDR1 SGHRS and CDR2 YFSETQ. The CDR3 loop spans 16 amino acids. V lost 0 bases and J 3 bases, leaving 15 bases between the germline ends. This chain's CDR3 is CASSLDGRPRDTEAFF. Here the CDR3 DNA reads TGCGCCAGCAGCTTGGATGGGAGGCCTAGGGACACTGAAGCTTTCTTT.

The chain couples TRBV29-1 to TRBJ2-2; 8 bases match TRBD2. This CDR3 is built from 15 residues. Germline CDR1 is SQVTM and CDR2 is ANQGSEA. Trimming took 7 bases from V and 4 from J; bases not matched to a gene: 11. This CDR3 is CSAEGGAGATGELFF. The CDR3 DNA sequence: TGCAGCGCGGAGGGGGGAGCGGGGGCCACCGGGGAGCTGTTTTTT.

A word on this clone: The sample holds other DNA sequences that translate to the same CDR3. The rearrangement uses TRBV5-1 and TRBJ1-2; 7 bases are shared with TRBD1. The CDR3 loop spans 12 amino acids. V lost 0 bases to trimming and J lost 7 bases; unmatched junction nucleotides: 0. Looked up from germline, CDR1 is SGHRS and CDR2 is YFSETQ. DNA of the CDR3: TGCGCCAGCAGCTTGGCAGGGGGTGGCTACACCTTC. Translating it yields CASSLAGGGYTF.

CDR3 in amino acids: CASSPGTSSYNEQFF. The CDR3, as DNA: TGTGCCAGCAGCCCCGGGACTAGTTCCTACAATGAGCAGTTCTTC. The V gene is TRBV13, the J gene TRBJ2-1; 8 bases line up with TRBD2. CDR3 length equals 15 residues. Germline CDR1 and CDR2: PRHDT and FYEKMQ (reference sequence). The junction had 4 bases not matched to a gene; V was cut back by 5 bases and J by 1 base.

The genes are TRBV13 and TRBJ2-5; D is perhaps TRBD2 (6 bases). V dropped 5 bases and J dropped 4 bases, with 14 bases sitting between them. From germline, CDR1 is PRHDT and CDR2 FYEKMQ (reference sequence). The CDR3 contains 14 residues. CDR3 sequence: CASSPLGGLETQYF. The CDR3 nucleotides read TGTGCCAGCAGCCCCCTGGGAGGCCTAGAGACCCAGTACTTC.

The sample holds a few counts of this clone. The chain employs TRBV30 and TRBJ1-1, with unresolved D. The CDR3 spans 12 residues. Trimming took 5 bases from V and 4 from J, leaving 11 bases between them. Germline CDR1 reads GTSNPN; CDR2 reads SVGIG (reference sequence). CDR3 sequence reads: CAWSHGVTEAFF. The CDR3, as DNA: TGTGCCTGGTCCCACGGGGTCACTGAAGCTTTCTTT.

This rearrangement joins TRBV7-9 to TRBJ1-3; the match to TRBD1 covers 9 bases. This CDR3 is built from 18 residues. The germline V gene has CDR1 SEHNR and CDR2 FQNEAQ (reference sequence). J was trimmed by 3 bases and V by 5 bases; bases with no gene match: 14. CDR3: CASSETGTGIRYGNTIYF. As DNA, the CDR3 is TGTGCCAGCAGCGAAACCGGGACAGGGATCCGCTATGGAAACACCATATATTTT.

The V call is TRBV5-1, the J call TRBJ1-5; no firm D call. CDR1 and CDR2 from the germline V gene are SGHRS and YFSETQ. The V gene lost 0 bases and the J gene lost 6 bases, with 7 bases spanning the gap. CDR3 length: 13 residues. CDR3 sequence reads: CASSLAGGQPQHF. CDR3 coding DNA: TGCGCCAGCAGCTTGGCCGGAGGTCAGCCCCAGCATTTT. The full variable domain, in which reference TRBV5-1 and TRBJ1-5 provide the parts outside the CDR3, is KAGVTQTPRYLIKTRGQQVTLSCSPISGHRSVSWYQQTPGQGLQFLFEYFSETQRNKGNFPGRFSGRQFSNSRSEMNVSTLELGDSALYLCASSLAGGQPQHFGDGTRLSIL.

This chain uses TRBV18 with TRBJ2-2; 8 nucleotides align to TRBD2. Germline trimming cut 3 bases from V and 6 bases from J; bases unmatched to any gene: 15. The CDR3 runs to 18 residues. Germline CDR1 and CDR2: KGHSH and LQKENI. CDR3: CASSPKSASGSTAGELFF. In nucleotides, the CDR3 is TGTGCCAGCTCACCCAAAAGTGCCAGCGGGAGTACCGCCGGGGAGCTGTTTTTT.

CDR3 DNA sequence: TGTGCCAGCAGTTACAGGGATGGCTACACCTTC. Protein sequence: CASSYRDGYTF. This chain uses TRBV28 with TRBJ1-2, with D possibly matching TRBD1 (6 bases). V dropped 4 bases and J dropped 6 bases, with 6 bases sitting between them. Germline V gives CDR1 MDHEN, CDR2 SYDVKM. The CDR3 runs 11 residues.

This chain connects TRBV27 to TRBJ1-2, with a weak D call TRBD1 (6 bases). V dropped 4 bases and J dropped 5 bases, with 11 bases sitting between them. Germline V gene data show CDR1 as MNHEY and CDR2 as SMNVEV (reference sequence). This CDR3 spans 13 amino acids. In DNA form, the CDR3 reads TGTGCCAGCAGTTCGGGACAACGATATGGCTACACCTTC. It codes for CASSSGQRYGYTF.

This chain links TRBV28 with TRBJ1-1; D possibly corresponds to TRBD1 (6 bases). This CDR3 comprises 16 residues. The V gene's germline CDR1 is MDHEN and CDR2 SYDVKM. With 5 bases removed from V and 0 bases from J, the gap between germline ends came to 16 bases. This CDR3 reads CASSPGGGRLNTEAFF. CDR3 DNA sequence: TGTGCCAGCAGTCCCGGCGGGGGCCGTTTGAACACTGAAGCTTTCTTT.

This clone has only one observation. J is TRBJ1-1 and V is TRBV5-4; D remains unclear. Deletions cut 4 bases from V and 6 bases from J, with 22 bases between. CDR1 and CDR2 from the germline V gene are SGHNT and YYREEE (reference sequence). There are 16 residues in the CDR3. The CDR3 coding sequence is TGTGCCAGCAGCGCCCCCGGGAGAAGGGATGGGGCTGAAGCTTTCTTT. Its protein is CASSAPGRRDGAEAFF.

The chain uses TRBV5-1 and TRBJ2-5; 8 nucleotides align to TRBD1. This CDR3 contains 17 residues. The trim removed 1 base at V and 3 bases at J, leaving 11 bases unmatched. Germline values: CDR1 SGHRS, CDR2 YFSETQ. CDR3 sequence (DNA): TGCGCCAGCAGCTTGACGACTGGGACAGGACCAAAAGAGACCCAGTACTTC. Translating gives CASSLTTGTGPKETQYF.

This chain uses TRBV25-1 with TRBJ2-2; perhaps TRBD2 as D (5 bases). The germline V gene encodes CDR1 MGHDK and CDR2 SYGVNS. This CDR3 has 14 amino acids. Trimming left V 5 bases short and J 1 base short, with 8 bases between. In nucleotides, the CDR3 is TGTGCCAGCAGTACCCGGGGGAACACCGGGGAGCTGTTTTTT. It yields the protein CASSTRGNTGELFF.